Shown below are 29 T cell receptor beta chains from a single sample sequenced in a study of OX40 agonist ivuxolimab in advanced cancers. Only in-frame clones appear in the TCRdb table, and some are missing; sequencing was by immunoSEQ multiplex PCR. The sample records some 15,000 clones, around 80% being singletons. The material sequenced was CD4+ or CD8+ T cells sorted from blood, taken in a trial of the OX40 agonist ivuxolimab. The receptors here all came from an adult with an advanced solid tumor such as melanoma, head and neck, liver or kidney cancer.

This chain joins TRBV27 and TRBJ1-4, with D maybe TRBD1 (6 bases). Germline V gene data show CDR1 as MNHEY and CDR2 as SMNVEV (reference sequence). V lost 4 bases, J lost 0 bases, and 15 bases lay in between. The CDR3 length is 17 residues. CDR3 nucleotide sequence: TGTGCCAGCAGTTCGGGGGGGGGCCCTTCAACTAATGAAAAACTGTTTTTT. This translates into CASSSGGGPSTNEKLFF.

This chain links TRBV14 with TRBJ2-4; maybe TRBD2 (6 bases). CDR1 SGHDN and CDR2 FVKESK come from the germline V gene. Trimming shortened V by 4 bases and J by 0 bases, and 10 bases separated the two germline ends. This CDR3 comprises 15 residues. This chain's CDR3 is CASSRDSLAKNIQYF. The CDR3 DNA reads TGTGCCAGCAGCCGGGACTCTTTAGCCAAAAACATTCAGTACTTC. Based on the CDR3 plus reference TRBV14 and TRBJ2-4, the full variable domain is EAGVTQFPSHSVIEKGQTVTLRCDPISGHDNLYWYRRVMGKEIKFLLHFVKESKQDESGMPNNRFLAERTGGTYSTLKVQPAELEDSGVYFCASSRDSLAKNIQYFGAGTRLSVL.

The chain links TRBV29-1 to TRBJ2-7, with D unresolved. The germline V and J ends were trimmed by 7 bases and 0 bases, with 16 bases remaining between them. From germline, CDR1 is SQVTM and CDR2 ANQGSEA. This CDR3 is 14 amino acids long. CDR3 sequence (DNA): TGCAGCGCTATCGACGGTACCGGCTCCTACGAGCAGTACTTC. This encodes CSAIDGTGSYEQYF.

The chain carries TRBV29-1 and TRBJ2-2; 7 positions match TRBD1. The CDR3 contains 13 residues. Germline loops: CDR1 SQVTM, CDR2 ANQGSEA. V was clipped by 6 bases and J by 4 bases; unmatched bases: 5. The CDR3 region is CSVDRVGTGELFF. CDR3 sequence (DNA): TGCAGCGTAGACAGGGTCGGCACCGGGGAGCTGTTTTTT.

CDR3 region: CASSLSRAGSYEQYF. DNA of the CDR3: TGCGCCAGCAGCCTGTCTAGGGCGGGCTCCTACGAGCAGTACTTC. This chain links TRBV4-1 with TRBJ2-7, with D tentatively TRBD2 (5 bases). CDR1 and CDR2 (germline): MGHRA, YSYEKL. Trimming took off 4 bases at V and 0 bases at J, with 13 bases between the two ends. The CDR3 is 15 residues long.

V and J are TRBV7-2 and TRBJ2-2; D is uncertain. The ends were cut back, 6 bases at V and 3 bases at J, with 23 bases in the middle. From germline, CDR1 is SGHTA and CDR2 FQGNSA. The CDR3 consists of 18 residues. Here the CDR3 reads CASSEPSLGDVDTGELFF. CDR3 DNA: TGTGCCAGCAGTGAACCTTCGTTAGGAGACGTCGACACCGGGGAGCTGTTTTTT.

This clone has just one count. This rearrangement joins TRBV19 to TRBJ2-7; no clear D gene. Per the germline V gene, CDR1 is LNHDA and CDR2 is SQIVND (reference sequence). The V and J ends lost 1 base and 2 bases respectively, with 9 bases between them. CDR3 length: 14 residues. This CDR3 reads CASSIGQNTYEQYF. The CDR3 DNA sequence: TGTGCCAGTAGTATAGGTCAGAATACCTACGAGCAGTACTTC.

The sample holds a few counts of this clone. The chain joins TRBV29-1 to TRBJ1-5, with D perhaps TRBD1 (6 bases). This CDR3 contains 11 residues. The ends were cut back, 4 bases at V and 11 bases at J, with 12 bases in the middle. The V gene's germline CDR1 is SQVTM and CDR2 ANQGSEA. The CDR3 here is CSVGEGEAQHF. The CDR3 DNA reads as TGCAGCGTTGGGGAGGGGGAAGCCCAGCATTTT.

This clone has just a few counts. This chain connects TRBV27 to TRBJ2-2; no clear D gene. Germline CDR1 and CDR2: MNHEY and SMNVEV (reference sequence). Trimming took 6 bases from V and 4 from J, leaving 6 bases between them. The CDR3 is made up of 12 amino acids. CDR3 region: CASRGSTGELFF. CDR3 sequence (DNA): TGTGCCAGCAGAGGAAGCACCGGGGAGCTGTTTTTT.

V gene TRBV12-5 combines with J gene TRBJ2-3, with D hard to call. This CDR3 spans 14 amino acids. Per the germline V gene, CDR1 is LGHNT and CDR2 is FRNRAP. V gave up 6 bases and J gave up 1 base, with 11 bases separating them. The CDR3 nucleotides read TGTGCTAGTGGATATCTGAACCGCACAGATACGCAGTATTTT. Translation: CASGYLNRTDTQYF.

CDR3 in DNA: TGTGCCAGCAGTGAATCAAGGGAGCTGTTTTTT. Its translation is CASSESRELFF. V usage is TRBV25-1 and J usage is TRBJ2-2; no clear D gene. The V end was cut by 1 base, the J end by 9 bases, with 3 bases between. Germline loops: CDR1 MGHDK, CDR2 SYGVNS. This CDR3 is built from 11 residues. Together with reference TRBV25-1 and TRBJ2-2, the CDR3 gives the full variable domain: EADIYQTPRYLVIGTGKKITLECSQTMGHDKMYWYQQDPGMELHLIHYSYGVNSTEKGDLSSESTVSRIRTEHFPLTLESARPSHTSQYLCASSESRELFFGEGSRLTVL.

This clone counts as medium-sized. The V call is TRBV4-3, the J call TRBJ2-2; tentative D call: TRBD1 (6 bases). The CDR3 totals 19 residues. Trimming took 0 bases from V and 5 from J, leaving 22 bases between them. Germline lookup yields CDR1 LGHNA and CDR2 YSLEER. The CDR3, as DNA: TGCGCCAGCAGCCAAGATTGGGGCAGGGGAAGACTCCTAACCGGGGAGCTGTTTTTT. Its protein is CASSQDWGRGRLLTGELFF.

This chain connects TRBV7-2 to TRBJ1-1, with D hard to call. The V end was cut by 5 bases, the J end by 0 bases, with 16 bases between. Germline CDR1 reads SGHTA; CDR2 reads FQGNSA. This CDR3 has 16 residues. The CDR3 DNA reads as TGTGCCAGCAGCCCGCTACCCCAACCCATGAACACTGAAGCTTTCTTT. Translated, it gives CASSPLPQPMNTEAFF.

This chain joins TRBV16 and TRBJ1-5, with a possible D match to TRBD1 (5 bases). V gave up 3 bases and J gave up 0 bases, with 12 bases separating them. There are 16 residues in the CDR3. Germline CDR1 is KGHSY and CDR2 is FQNENV. The CDR3 region has the DNA TGTGCCAGCAGCCAGGTCGGGGGAGGTAGCAATCAGCCCCAGCATTTT. The encoded protein is CASSQVGGGSNQPQHF. Complete variable domain (other parts from reference TRBV16 and TRBJ1-5): GEEVAQTPKHLVRGEGQKAKLYCAPIKGHSYVFWYQQVLKNEFKFLISFQNENVFDETGMPKERFSAKCLPNSPCSLEIQATKLEDSAVYFCASSQVGGGSNQPQHFGDGTRLSIL.

This clone appeared a few times. The chain couples TRBV25-1 to TRBJ1-1; D is possibly TRBD1 (6 bases). With 8 bases removed from V and 4 bases from J, the gap between germline ends came to 17 bases. Germline CDR1 and CDR2: MGHDK and SYGVNS. This CDR3 region has 14 residues. The CDR3 coding sequence is TGTGCCAGCTCCGAGGCCCAGGGGAGCACTGAAGCTTTCTTT. This encodes CASSEAQGSTEAFF. Together with reference TRBV25-1 and TRBJ1-1, the CDR3 gives the full variable domain: EADIYQTPRYLVIGTGKKITLECSQTMGHDKMYWYQQDPGMELHLIHYSYGVNSTEKGDLSSESTVSRIRTEHFPLTLESARPSHTSQYLCASSEAQGSTEAFFGQGTRLTVV.

The rearrangement links TRBV27 to TRBJ1-2; D unclear. CDR3 size: 13 residues. Germline V CDR1 and CDR2: MNHEY, SMNVEV (reference sequence). The V gene lost 3 bases and the J gene lost 6 bases, with 11 bases spanning the gap. CDR3 protein: CASSLSRGHGYTF. DNA of the CDR3: TGTGCCAGCAGTTTGTCGAGAGGGCATGGCTACACCTTC.

The genes are TRBV7-9 and TRBJ1-4; tentatively, D is TRBD1 (6 bases). V was clipped by 7 bases and J by 10 bases, with 19 bases between them. In germline, CDR1 is SEHNR, CDR2 FQNEAQ (reference sequence). CDR3 length: 14 amino acids. CDR3 sequence (DNA): TGTGCCAGCACCCCCCCCACAGGGTCGGGAAAACTGTTTTTT. Translation: CASTPPTGSGKLFF.

The rearrangement joins TRBV5-6 to TRBJ1-4, with 10 bases lining up with TRBD1. CDR3 size: 16 residues. The junction had 10 bases not matched to a gene; V was cut back by 3 bases and J by 8 bases. Per the germline V gene, CDR1 is SGHDT and CDR2 is YYEEEE. In nucleotides, the CDR3 is TGTGCCAGCAGCTCCGGGACAGGGGTGAAGGGAGAAAAACTGTTTTTT. Its protein is CASSSGTGVKGEKLFF.

The CDR3: CASSLGTGLSTDTQYF. The CDR3 region has the DNA TGTGCCAGCAGCTTGGGAACAGGGCTATCCACAGATACGCAGTATTTT. The V call is TRBV5-6, the J call TRBJ2-3; weak D call: TRBD1 (6 bases). Per germline, CDR1 SGHDT and CDR2 YYEEEE. Trimming left V 0 bases short and J 2 bases short, with 13 bases between. The CDR3 totals 16 residues.

The chain recombines TRBV18 with TRBJ2-1; D is tentatively TRBD1 or TRBD2 (6 bases each). Trimming left V 4 bases short and J 5 bases short, with 18 bases between. The CDR3 has 16 residues. Looked up from germline, CDR1 is KGHSH and CDR2 is LQKENI. CDR3: CASSQYRGQGDNEQFF. CDR3 sequence (DNA): TGTGCCAGCTCACAGTACCGGGGGCAGGGTGACAATGAGCAGTTCTTC.

The chain uses TRBV19 and TRBJ2-7; TRBD1 might be the D (5 bases). The CDR3 length is 16 residues. CDR1 is LNHDA and CDR2 is SQIVND in the germline V gene (reference sequence). Trimming cost V 2 bases and J 3 bases, with 17 bases left between them. The DNA for the CDR3 is TGTGCCAGTAGTATACCTATAGGGGCGCAAAGCTACGAGCAGTACTTC. Translation gives CASSIPIGAQSYEQYF.

The V call is TRBV30, the J call TRBJ1-1; D ambiguous. The CDR3 is made up of 10 amino acids. From germline, CDR1 is GTSNPN and CDR2 SVGIG (reference sequence). The CDR3 region has the DNA TGTGGCACTTGGAACACTGAAGCTTTCTTT. It codes for CGTWNTEAFF. The variable domain in full, completed from reference TRBV30 and TRBJ1-1, reads SQTIHQWPATLVQPVGSPLSLECTVEGTSNPNLYWYRQAAGRGLQLLFYSVGIGQISSEVPQNLSASRPQDRQFILSSKKLLLSDSGFYLCGTWNTEAFFGQGTRLTVV.

This clone was seen a handful of times. The chain has TRBV5-8 and TRBJ2-7, with D possibly matching TRBD1 (6 bases). Trimming pared 5 bases from V and 2 bases from J, leaving 11 bases between. Germline CDR1 reads SGHTS; CDR2 reads YDEGEE. The CDR3 extends over 13 amino acids. The CDR3 DNA reads TGTGCCAGCAGTGTGGACAGTACCTACGAGCAGTACTTC. It codes for CASSVDSTYEQYF.

The sample holds one count of this clone. The chain is built from TRBV11-1 and TRBJ1-1, with D maybe TRBD1 (5 bases). The V gene's germline CDR1 is SGHAT and CDR2 FQDESV (reference sequence). This CDR3 comprises 12 residues. Trimming stripped 8 bases from V and 4 bases from J, with 11 bases between. The CDR3 DNA reads as TGTGCCAGCGGATGGGGGGGCACTGAAGCTTTCTTT. Translated, it gives CASGWGGTEAFF.

Comments on this clone: Different DNA sequences within this sample yield the same CDR3. The chain has TRBV9 and TRBJ1-2; D ambiguous. Germline-derived CDR1 and CDR2 are SGDLS and YYNGEE. With 0 bases removed from V and 5 bases from J, the gap between germline ends came to 8 bases. CDR3 length: 13 amino acids. In DNA form, the CDR3 reads TGTGCCAGCAGCGTAGGTGGGGATTATGGCTACACCTTC. Amino acids: CASSVGGDYGYTF.

This clone was seen a handful of times. V is TRBV4-3 and J is TRBJ2-5; tentative D call: TRBD2 (5 bases). Per the germline V gene, CDR1 is LGHNA and CDR2 is YSLEER. V was cut by 4 bases and J by 4 bases, with 16 bases left in between. The CDR3 loop spans 15 amino acids. Written as DNA, the CDR3 is TGCGCCAGCAGCCGCTCCGTGGAGGCCGGAGAGACCCAGTACTTC. The encoded protein is CASSRSVEAGETQYF.

The chain uses TRBV7-9 and TRBJ1-2; TRBD1 might be the D (5 bases). The CDR3 is made up of 13 amino acids. Germline V gene data show CDR1 as SEHNR and CDR2 as FQNEAQ (reference sequence). The V and J ends lost 4 bases and 5 bases respectively, with 11 bases between them. CDR3 residues: CASSSDSLYGYTF. CDR3 nucleotides: TGTGCCAGCAGCTCCGACAGCCTATATGGCTACACCTTC.

The rearrangement links TRBV6-5 to TRBJ1-5; D might be TRBD1 (5 bases). Deletions cut 6 bases from V and 4 bases from J, with 16 bases between. This CDR3 has 15 amino acids. Germline-derived CDR1 and CDR2 are MNHEY and SVGAGI. CDR3 protein: CASRDTGTSNQPQHF. As DNA, the CDR3 is TGTGCCAGCAGGGATACCGGGACTTCAAATCAGCCCCAGCATTTT.

The chain joins TRBV14 to TRBJ1-6; D remains ambiguous. The germline gives CDR1 SGHDN, CDR2 FVKESK. V was clipped by 1 base and J by 6 bases, with 7 bases between them. This CDR3 is 14 amino acids long. The CDR3 DNA sequence: TGTGCCAGCAGCCAAGTCCAGTTTAATTCACCCCTCCACTTT. Protein: CASSQVQFNSPLHF.